This is a list of T cell receptor beta chains from one sample in a study of T cell responses to AZD1222 COVID-19 vaccine. Sequencing was performed with immunoSEQ multiplex PCR; in TCRdb, only in-frame clones are kept and a portion is missing. The profile shows 110,000 or so clones, over 75% of them singletons. Sample: peripheral blood, taken 28 days after the second dose of the MenACWY control vaccine. The receptors come from an adult who received the MenACWY meningococcal vaccine as a control. CDR3s include the opening cysteine and the closing phenylalanine or tryptophan. Clone size, where shown, is once, few, many, or a class for clones that have expanded.

j_call	v_call	clone_size	cdr3_aa
TRBJ1-2	TRBV14	once	CASRVSGGRGYTF
TRBJ2-3	TRBV5-1	once	CASSAGTSGTTDTQYF
TRBJ2-1	TRBV9	NA	CASSVALAGGRYNEQFF
TRBJ1-4	TRBV5-1	NA	CASSLPGGVGEKLFF
TRBJ2-3	TRBV3-1/TRBV3-2	once	CASSQVGGGRADTQYF
TRBJ2-7	TRBV29-1	NA	CSVSTGFSYEQYF
TRBJ1-6	TRBV6-5	NA	CASSYETGYSPLHF
TRBJ1-4	TRBV5-1	NA	CASSPQGGSTNEKLFF
TRBJ2-5	TRBV30	NA	CAWSGAGDRGHQTQYF
TRBJ1-5	TRBV30	NA	CAWSMESNQPQHF
TRBJ1-5	TRBV5-1	NA	CASSFSRQERNQPQHF
TRBJ1-1	TRBV11-3	NA	CASSLGVGTEAFF
TRBJ2-1	TRBV9	NA	CASSVGGGPEGYNEQFF
TRBJ1-3	TRBV3-1/TRBV3-2	NA	CASSQDRGVVGNTIYF
TRBJ2-5	TRBV19	once	CASSGGTGGETQYF
TRBJ1-2	TRBV12-3/TRBV12-4	NA	CASSPGLLYGYTF
TRBJ2-1	TRBV15	once	CATRWTQGGSYNEQFF
TRBJ2-5	TRBV5-1	NA	CASSLAGTGGLQETQYF
TRBJ2-7	TRBV7-8	NA	CASSPPDRIVAYEQYF
TRBJ1-5	TRBV5-8	NA	CASSDGMEPQHF
TRBJ2-1	TRBV24-1	NA	CATSDPGLIKFF
TRBJ1-2	TRBV6-5	NA	CASSFGGVDPGGYTF
TRBJ2-2	TRBV7-8	NA	CASGYRTGELFF
TRBJ2-1	TRBV18	NA	CASSQPGLAGYNEQFF
TRBJ2-3	TRBV18	once	CASSPALSTDTQYF
TRBJ2-3	TRBV4-1	NA	CASSQDRQGTSTDTQYF
TRBJ1-5	TRBV28	few	CASSLGGANQPQHF
TRBJ1-5	TRBV6-6	NA	CASSYSPDQPQHF
TRBJ2-5	TRBV4-3	NA	CASSQEGWGYQETQYF
TRBJ2-7	TRBV5-6	NA	CASSLAGFGDSLYEQYF
TRBJ2-1	TRBV5-1	NA	CASSRQGAGNEQFF
TRBJ2-1	TRBV29-1	NA	CSVEGGTNYNEQFF
TRBJ1-1	TRBV6-5	NA	CASRLGPWISTEAFF
TRBJ2-7	TRBV6-1	NA	CASSELRVRQGAWIAGGPYEQYF
TRBJ2-7	TRBV7-9	NA	CASSSDHYEQYF
TRBJ2-7	TRBV10-3	NA	CAISENAYEQYF
TRBJ2-1	TRBV29-1	NA	CSVDSGSSYNEQFF
TRBJ1-4	TRBV7-8	NA	CASSLRGAGEKLFF
TRBJ2-1	TRBV2	NA	CASDEGREWVNEQFF
TRBJ2-2	TRBV18	NA	CASSPWDTGELFF
TRBJ2-5	TRBV2	once	CANPRTSGGRETQYF
TRBJ2-2	TRBV28	NA	CASRGRGTGELFF
TRBJ1-6	TRBV5-8	NA	CASSLGQIDYNSPLHF
TRBJ2-3	TRBV27	once	CASSLLFAKDTQYF
TRBJ1-4	TRBV5-1	NA	CASSLTGFNEKLFF
TRBJ1-2	TRBV4-2	NA	CASSQDYGGADYGYTF
TRBJ2-7	TRBV18	NA	CASSFGLASTYEQYF